These T cell receptor beta chains were read from a single sample in a study of radiotherapy plus CTLA-4 blockade in lung cancer. The repertoire was sequenced with immunoSEQ multiplex PCR; TCRdb's copy has only in-frame clones and lacks some. This table holds over 95,000 clones, roughly 79% found once. The material sequenced was peripheral blood, taken from a patient treated with radiotherapy plus ipilimumab. The receptors stem from a human donor with non-small cell lung cancer who had a partial response to radiotherapy plus ipilimumab. Some clones in this sample may be carry-over from other donors' samples. CDR3s include the opening cysteine and the closing phenylalanine or tryptophan. A D gene is named only where the DNA matches it firmly. Clone size is shown for a subset of rows, as once, few, many or a class of expanded clone.

j_call d_call v_call clone_size cdr3_nt cdr3_aa
TRBJ2-3 . TRBV28 . TGTGCCAGCAGTTTAAGCCTCCGTGGGGGGAGCACAGATACGCAGTATTTT CASSLSLRGGSTDTQYF
TRBJ2-1 TRBD2 TRBV5-4 . TGTGCCAGCAGCTTGCGTCAACTAGCGGGGATGAATGAGCAGTTCTTC CASSLRQLAGMNEQFF
TRBJ1-2 TRBD1 TRBV7-8 once TGTGCCAGCAGCTTTAACAGGGGTAACTATGGCTACACCTTC CASSFNRGNYGYTF
TRBJ2-7 TRBD2 TRBV5-4 few TGTGCCAGCAGCTCCGGACTAGCGGGGCCTTTCGAGCAGTACTTC CASSSGLAGPFEQYF
TRBJ1-1 . TRBV15 . TGTGCCACCAGCGCAGCCTCCGGGGGGCGGACTGAAGCTTTCTTT CATSAASGGRTEAFF
TRBJ1-1 . TRBV7-8 . TGTGCCAGCAGCTTTTCCGGGAACACTGAAGCTTTCTTT CASSFSGNTEAFF
TRBJ2-2 . TRBV5-1 once TGCGCCAGCAGCTTGCAGGGCGGGAACACCGGGGAGCTGTTTTTT CASSLQGGNTGELFF
TRBJ1-5 . TRBV6-1 . TGTGCCAGCAGTGATCTCAGGGGCGAACAGCCCCAGCATTTT CASSDLRGEQPQHF
TRBJ2-2 TRBD2 TRBV10-3 few TGTGCCACATCCGATAGCGGGGTCACCGGGGAGCTGTTTTTT CATSDSGVTGELFF
TRBJ2-3 . TRBV4-1 . TGCGCCAGCAGCCAAGATTTGGGCCGGTGGAGGCCAGATACGCAGTATTTT CASSQDLGRWRPDTQYF
TRBJ2-3 . TRBV9 . TGTGCCAGCAGCGTAGGGGGAGTCCGCACAGATACGCAGTATTTT CASSVGGVRTDTQYF
TRBJ2-5 TRBD2 TRBV5-4 once TGTGCCAGCAGGGGTCGGGGGGAGGAGACCCAGTACTTC CASRGRGEETQYF
TRBJ2-2 . TRBV12-5 . TGTGCTAGTGCCCCGAGGGCGACCCCCGGGGAGCTGTTTTTT CASAPRATPGELFF
TRBJ2-3 TRBD1 TRBV5-6 . TGTGCCAGCATCCTCACAGGGGGCGCTTGGGCAGATACGCAGTATTTT CASILTGGAWADTQYF
TRBJ2-1 TRBD2 TRBV7-7 . TGTGCCAGCAGCCAAGGGGGACTAGGGGCCAATGAGCAGTTCTTC CASSQGGLGANEQFF
TRBJ2-3 TRBD1 TRBV5-1 . TGCGCCAGCAGCAGGGGACAGGGGACCACAGATACGCAGTATTTT CASSRGQGTTDTQYF
TRBJ1-4 TRBD1 TRBV6-6 . TGTGCCAGCTCAGCGGGACAGGATAATGAAAAACTGTTTTTT CASSAGQDNEKLFF
TRBJ2-3 . TRBV5-8 . TGTGCCAGCAGCCGGCGGGGGCTCGGCACAGATACGCAGTATTTT CASSRRGLGTDTQYF
TRBJ2-7 TRBD2 TRBV29-1 . TGCAGCGTTTCCATAGCGGGAGGAGAAGTAAAGCAGTACTTC CSVSIAGGEVKQYF
TRBJ2-7 TRBD1 TRBV19 . TGTGCCAGTAGTCTACAACCGGGACAGGGATACGAGCAGTACTTC CASSLQPGQGYEQYF